The 32 T cell receptor beta chains presented below share a single source sample, sequenced in a study of T cell changes during pregnancy in multiple sclerosis. The protocol was immunoSEQ multiplex PCR, while the TCRdb copy is restricted to in-frame clones and leaves out a portion. The sample comprises over 25,000 clones, over 85% of which are singletons, and about 0.64% rests with the top ten. The sequencing used CD4+ T cells from peripheral blood mononuclear cells, collected in the first trimester of pregnancy. Every receptor here comes from a female donor with multiple sclerosis, enrolled in a pregnancy study.

The CDR3 protein is CASSPALTSFPQYF. The CDR3 coding sequence is TGTGCCAGCAGCCCCGCCCTGACTTCCTTTCCGCAGTATTTT. The chain carries TRBV7-9 and TRBJ2-3; no clear D. V was pared by 5 bases and J by 10 bases, with 19 bases between. The CDR3 length is 14 residues. Germline loops: CDR1 SEHNR, CDR2 FQNEAQ (reference sequence).

V usage is TRBV7-2 and J usage is TRBJ2-7; 10 positions agree with TRBD1. Germline-derived CDR1 and CDR2 are SGHTA and FQGNSA. With V trimmed by 5 bases and J by 11 bases, 15 bases remained unmatched. The CDR3 sequence is 15 residues long. The CDR3 nucleotides are TGTGCCAGCAGCGCCACGCCGGGACAGGGGATCAATAAGTACTTC. Amino acid sequence: CASSATPGQGINKYF.

The chain uses TRBV18 and TRBJ1-2, with 8 bases identical to TRBD1. Per the germline V gene, CDR1 is KGHSH and CDR2 is LQKENI. Trimming removed 6 bases from V and 6 bases from J; junction bases left unmatched: 6. The CDR3 loop spans 13 amino acids. In nucleotides, the CDR3 is TGTGCCAGCTCCCAAGGACAGGGCCATGGCTACACCTTC. Amino acids: CASSQGQGHGYTF.

The chain joins TRBV30 to TRBJ2-3; TRBD1 matches at 7 bases. Germline V lookup: CDR1 GTSNPN, CDR2 SVGIG (reference sequence). The trim removed 5 bases at V and 3 bases at J, leaving 8 bases unmatched. The CDR3 has 14 amino acids. The CDR3 bases are TGTGCCTGGGGGTTGACAGGGCTGACAGATACGCAGTATTTT. It yields the protein CAWGLTGLTDTQYF.

The chain joins TRBV6-6 to TRBJ2-7, with a possible D match to TRBD1 (5 bases). Germline V CDR1 and CDR2: MNHNY, SVGAGI (reference sequence). Trimming cost V 2 bases and J 9 bases, with 20 bases left between them. This CDR3 comprises 15 residues. The CDR3 spells CASSYVAGHTGRQYF. CDR3 nucleotides: TGTGCCAGCAGTTACGTCGCAGGGCATACCGGGCGGCAGTACTTC.

The V and J genes are TRBV2 and TRBJ2-1; TRBD2 agrees at 7 bases. Germline V gives CDR1 SNHLY, CDR2 FYNNEI. V trimming: 8 bases; J trimming: 7 bases; junction bases outside the gene matches: 5. The CDR3 extends over 12 amino acids. Here the CDR3 reads CASAGGGNEQFF. Written as DNA, the CDR3 is TGTGCCAGCGCTGGGGGGGGGAATGAGCAGTTCTTC.

This chain links TRBV6-1 with TRBJ1-4, with D perhaps matching TRBD1 (5 bases). Per germline, CDR1 MNHNS and CDR2 SASEGT. The CDR3 runs 15 residues. V was pared by 2 bases and J by 5 bases, with 12 bases between. The CDR3 reads CASSESKAGNEKLFF. The CDR3 nucleotides are TGTGCCAGCAGTGAAAGCAAGGCAGGGAATGAAAAACTGTTTTTT.

The J gene is TRBJ1-1, the V gene TRBV7-2, with D unresolved. With 3 bases removed from V and 4 bases from J, the gap between germline ends came to 9 bases. The CDR3 spans 13 residues. Germline V gives CDR1 SGHTA, CDR2 FQGNSA. The CDR3 DNA follows: TGTGCCAGCAGCTTGAGGAGCGGCACTGAAGCTTTCTTT. Its translation: CASSLRSGTEAFF.

V is TRBV6-5 and J is TRBJ1-2; D possibly corresponds to TRBD1 (6 bases). Between the trimmed V and J ends, which lost 0 bases and 8 bases, there was a span of 16 bases. This CDR3 is 15 amino acids long. Per germline, CDR1 MNHEY and CDR2 SVGAGI. In DNA form, the CDR3 reads TGTGCCAGCAGTTACTCCCCGACAGGCGGTCGAGGCTACACCTTC. Its translation: CASSYSPTGGRGYTF.

V usage is TRBV28 and J usage is TRBJ1-1; 8 positions agree with TRBD1. With V trimmed by 5 bases and J by 1 base, 6 bases remained unmatched. CDR1 and CDR2 (germline): MDHEN, SYDVKM. This CDR3 comprises 15 residues. CDR3 region: CASSRPGTGNTEAFF. The CDR3 coding sequence is TGTGCCAGCAGTCGTCCCGGGACAGGGAACACTGAAGCTTTCTTT.

The chain is built from TRBV2 and TRBJ2-2; no clear D. The V gene lost 6 bases and the J gene lost 3 bases, with 8 bases spanning the gap. The CDR3 length is 13 residues. CDR1 is SNHLY, CDR2 FYNNEI, per germline. The CDR3 DNA reads as TGTGCCAGCAGGTATTTTTACACCGGGGAGCTGTTTTTT. This gives the protein CASRYFYTGELFF.

This chain links TRBV7-9 with TRBJ1-4; D remains unclear. The CDR3 totals 12 residues. Per the germline V gene, CDR1 is SEHNR and CDR2 is FQNEAQ (reference sequence). V was cut by 5 bases and J by 5 bases, with 6 bases left in between. The CDR3 region has the DNA TGTGCCAGCAGCGCACAAAATGAAAAACTGTTTTTT. Encoded protein: CASSAQNEKLFF.

As DNA, the CDR3 is TGTGCCAGTAGTCCTCACCGGGACAGGGGGCCAGGTGAGCAGTTCTTC. Its translation is CASSPHRDRGPGEQFF. This chain connects TRBV19 to TRBJ2-1; 12 bases are a match to TRBD1. Trimming at V came to 5 bases and at J to 9 bases, leaving 11 bases not matched to a gene. Germline lookup yields CDR1 LNHDA and CDR2 SQIVND (reference sequence). The CDR3 length is 16 residues.

This clone was seen a few times. A junction boundary mismatches the germline segment, possibly from a read error. The gene calls are TRBV7-7 and TRBJ2-3, with a tentative D call TRBD2 (5 bases). The CDR3 has 13 amino acids. Germline CDR1 reads SSHAT; CDR2 reads FNYEAQ (reference sequence). CDR3 DNA sequence: TGTGCTAGCAGCAACGGGATGACAGATACGCAGTATTTT. This translates into CASSNGMTDTQYF.

The chain combines TRBV18 with TRBJ1-5; 7 bases line up with TRBD1. CDR1 KGHSH and CDR2 LQKENI come from the germline V gene. J lost 3 bases, V lost 3 bases, and 5 bases had no gene match. The CDR3 is 15 amino acids. CDR3 sequence: CASSPTGQLNQPQHF. CDR3 coding DNA: TGTGCCAGCTCACCCACGGGACAGCTCAATCAGCCCCAGCATTTT.

The rearrangement links TRBV19 to TRBJ1-6, with D possibly being TRBD1 (6 bases). Trimming stripped 8 bases from V and 5 bases from J, with 10 bases between. The CDR3 spans 13 residues. Germline V lookup: CDR1 LNHDA, CDR2 SQIVND (reference sequence). CDR3: CASRQVDNSPLHF. CDR3 bases: TGTGCCAGTCGACAGGTGGATAATTCACCCCTCCACTTT. Full variable domain (outside the CDR3, taken from reference TRBV19 and TRBJ1-6): DGGITQSPKYLFRKEGQNVTLSCEQNLNHDAMYWYRQDPGQGLRLIYYSQIVNDFQKGDIAEGYSVSREKKESFPLTVTSAQKNPTAFYLCASRQVDNSPLHFGNGTRLTVT.

The CDR3 loop reads CASSLSGGHTEAFF. In DNA, the CDR3 is TGTGCCAGCAGCTTAAGTGGAGGACACACTGAAGCTTTCTTT. The chain combines TRBV11-3 with TRBJ1-1, with D hard to call. The ends were cut back, 2 bases at V and 3 bases at J, with 10 bases in the middle. Germline V gene lookup returns CDR1 SGHNT and CDR2 YENEEA. CDR3 length: 14 amino acids.

J is TRBJ1-2 and V is TRBV18; 7 bases fit TRBD1. Looked up from germline, CDR1 is KGHSH and CDR2 is LQKENI. With V trimmed by 2 bases and J by 8 bases, 8 bases remained unmatched. This CDR3 has 14 amino acids. The CDR3 loop is CASSPITGVKGYTF. The CDR3 nucleotides are TGTGCCAGCTCACCAATCACAGGGGTTAAAGGCTACACCTTC.

The CDR3 sequence: CASSLSDRVEAFF. CDR3 coding DNA: TGTGCCAGCAGCTTGTCTGACAGGGTTGAAGCTTTCTTT. This rearrangement joins TRBV5-4 to TRBJ1-1, with 7 bases matching TRBD1. There are 13 residues in the CDR3. The V gene end was trimmed by 1 base and the J gene end by 7 bases; junction bases not matched to a gene: 4. The germline gives CDR1 SGHNT, CDR2 YYREEE (reference sequence).

This clone appeared once. This chain links TRBV19 with TRBJ1-2; D remains unclear. The CDR3 contains 15 residues. Germline V lookup: CDR1 LNHDA, CDR2 SQIVND (reference sequence). The ends were cut back, 5 bases at V and 5 bases at J, with 18 bases in the middle. The CDR3 nucleotides read TGTGCCAGTAGTCCAGGACCGGGAGGGATTTATGGCTACACCTTC. Residues: CASSPGPGGIYGYTF.

The gene calls are TRBV15 and TRBJ1-2; 9 bases fit TRBD1. This CDR3 contains 15 residues. Per germline, CDR1 LNHNV and CDR2 YYDKDF (reference sequence). With 6 bases clipped from V and 8 bases from J, the junction kept 13 bases outside the gene matches. The CDR3 coding sequence is TGTGCCACCAGTATCACACCGGGACAGGGAAGGGGCTACACCTTC. This encodes CATSITPGQGRGYTF. The full variable domain, its missing parts supplied by reference TRBV15 and TRBJ1-2, is DAMVIQNPRYQVTQFGKPVTLSCSQTLNHNVMYWYQQKSSQAPKLLFHYYDKDFNNEADTPDNFQSRRPNTSFCFLDIRSPGLGDTAMYLCATSITPGQGRGYTFGSGTRLTVV.

This chain joins TRBV6-5 and TRBJ2-7; D remains ambiguous. Germline V CDR1 and CDR2: MNHEY, SVGAGI. The CDR3 runs to 13 residues. The V and J ends lost 4 bases and 6 bases respectively, with 13 bases between them. The CDR3 DNA reads as TGTGCCAGCAGTTGGGCAGTAAGAGCCGAGCAGTACTTC. Its protein is CASSWAVRAEQYF.

V and J are TRBV19 and TRBJ1-6, with TRBD1 matching over 10 bases. J gave up 9 bases and V 9 bases, and 8 bases lay outside the gene matches. The CDR3 is 14 residues long. CDR1 and CDR2 (germline): LNHDA, SQIVND (reference sequence). In DNA form, the CDR3 reads TGTGCCAGCCAAGACAGGGGGCCAAGTTCACCCCTCCACTTT. Encoded protein: CASQDRGPSSPLHF. The full variable domain, completed using reference TRBV19 and TRBJ1-6, is DGGITQSPKYLFRKEGQNVTLSCEQNLNHDAMYWYRQDPGQGLRLIYYSQIVNDFQKGDIAEGYSVSREKKESFPLTVTSAQKNPTAFYLCASQDRGPSSPLHFGNGTRLTVT.

The chain links TRBV18 to TRBJ1-1; 8 bases align to TRBD1. Trimming at V came to 2 bases and at J to 5 bases, leaving 7 bases not matched to a gene. The CDR3 extends over 15 amino acids. Germline loops: CDR1 KGHSH, CDR2 LQKENI. The CDR3 protein is CASSPSKQGVTEAFF. Written as DNA, the CDR3 is TGTGCCAGCTCACCAAGTAAACAGGGGGTAACTGAAGCTTTCTTT.

The chain carries TRBV5-5 and TRBJ2-1; 8 bases are shared with TRBD1. The germline gives CDR1 SGHKS, CDR2 YYEKEE (reference sequence). After removal of 4 bases from V and 8 bases from J, the junction contained 8 bases not matched to a gene. CDR3 length: 14 residues. CDR3 region: CASSIRTGRDEQFF. CDR3 sequence (DNA): TGTGCCAGCAGCATCCGGACAGGGCGGGATGAGCAGTTCTTC.

DNA of the CDR3: TGTGCCAGCTCACCCTGGGGGGTTGATGGCTACACCTTC. Its protein is CASSPWGVDGYTF. The chain combines TRBV18 with TRBJ1-2; D might be TRBD1 (5 bases). With 3 bases removed from V and 6 bases from J, the gap between germline ends came to 11 bases. The germline CDR1 and CDR2 sequences are KGHSH and LQKENI. This CDR3 spans 13 amino acids.

V is TRBV28 and J is TRBJ2-1; 10 bases agree with TRBD2. The V segment lost 6 bases and the J segment 2 bases; nucleotides outside the gene matches: 7. In germline, CDR1 is MDHEN, CDR2 SYDVKM. The CDR3 has 16 amino acids. This chain's CDR3 is CASSSISGGPYNEQFF. The CDR3 nucleotides are TGTGCCAGCAGCTCCATTAGCGGGGGGCCCTACAATGAGCAGTTCTTC.

The chain combines TRBV28 with TRBJ1-2; the D is unclear. There are 12 residues in the CDR3. Germline V lookup: CDR1 MDHEN, CDR2 SYDVKM. The germline V and J ends were trimmed by 6 bases and 3 bases, with 8 bases remaining between them. CDR3 amino acids: CASSGVDYGYTF. The CDR3 DNA reads TGTGCCAGCAGCGGGGTGGACTATGGCTACACCTTC.

J is TRBJ2-5 and V is TRBV7-9, with D possibly TRBD2 on 5 matching bases. The CDR3 is 13 residues long. CDR1 SEHNR and CDR2 FQNEAQ come from the germline V gene (reference sequence). Trimming pared 0 bases from V and 4 bases from J, leaving 6 bases between. In nucleotides, the CDR3 is TGTGCCAGCAGCTTAGCAGGAGGAGAGACCCAGTACTTC. This gives the protein CASSLAGGETQYF.

CDR3 coding DNA: TGCGCCAGCAGCCGTTCCCGGGACAGCGAGCAGTTCTTC. Translation gives CASSRSRDSEQFF. The chain couples TRBV4-1 to TRBJ2-1; 7 bases are a match to TRBD1. Germline lookup yields CDR1 MGHRA and CDR2 YSYEKL. With V trimmed by 4 bases and J by 10 bases, 7 bases remained unmatched. CDR3 length equals 13 residues.

This chain connects TRBV4-3 to TRBJ1-1; D may be TRBD1 (6 bases). Germline CDR1 reads LGHNA; CDR2 reads YSLEER. V lost 3 bases, J lost 1 base, and 6 bases lay in between. The CDR3 loop spans 13 amino acids. Written as DNA, the CDR3 is TGCGCCAGCAGCCAGGGACAGAACACTGAAGCTTTCTTT. It codes for CASSQGQNTEAFF.

The V and J genes are TRBV5-1 and TRBJ1-1, with D tentatively TRBD1 (6 bases). This CDR3 spans 18 amino acids. V lost 0 bases, J lost 5 bases, and 23 bases lay in between. Germline V lookup: CDR1 SGHRS, CDR2 YFSETQ. CDR3 in amino acids: CASSLGFREQGEFTEAFF. CDR3 sequence (DNA): TGCGCCAGCAGCTTGGGCTTTAGGGAACAGGGAGAGTTTACTGAAGCTTTCTTT.